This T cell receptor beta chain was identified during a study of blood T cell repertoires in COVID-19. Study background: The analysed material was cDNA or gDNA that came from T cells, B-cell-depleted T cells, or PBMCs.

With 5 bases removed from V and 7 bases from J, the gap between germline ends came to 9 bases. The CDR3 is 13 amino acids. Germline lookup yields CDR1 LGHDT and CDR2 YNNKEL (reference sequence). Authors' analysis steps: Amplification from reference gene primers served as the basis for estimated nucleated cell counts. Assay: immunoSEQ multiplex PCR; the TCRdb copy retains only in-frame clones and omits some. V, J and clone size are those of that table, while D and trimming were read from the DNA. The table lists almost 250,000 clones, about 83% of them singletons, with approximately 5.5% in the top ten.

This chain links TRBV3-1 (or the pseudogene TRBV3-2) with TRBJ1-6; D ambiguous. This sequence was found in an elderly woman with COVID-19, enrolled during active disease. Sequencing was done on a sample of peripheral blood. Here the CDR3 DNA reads TGTGCCAGCAGCACAAAGAGGAATTCACCCCTCCACTTT. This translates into CASSTKRNSPLHF.